Presented here are 5 T cell receptor beta chains from one specimen sequenced in a study of blood T cell repertoires in COVID-19. Here immunoSEQ multiplex PCR was the method, and the copy in TCRdb shows in-frame clones only, minus some. The data hold fewer than 350,000 clones, with approximately 81% observed a single time. Sequencing was done on a sample of peripheral blood. These receptors all stem from a woman aged 55-70 years with active or convalescent COVID-19.

This sequence joins TRBV2 and TRBJ1-2; D unresolved. V was pared by 6 bases and J by 5 bases, with 16 bases between. Germline values: CDR1 SNHLY, CDR2 FYNNEI. This CDR3 is built from 14 residues. As DNA, the CDR3 is TGTGCCAGCAGGGCCGACGGAGGCACGTATGGCTACACCTTC. Translation: CASRADGGTYGYTF.

This clone came up a few times. This chain uses TRBV5-4 with TRBJ1-2; unclear D gene. CDR1 SGHNT and CDR2 YYREEE come from the germline V gene (reference sequence). Between the trimmed V and J ends, which lost 1 base and 8 bases, there was a span of 18 bases. This CDR3 comprises 15 residues. CDR3 DNA sequence: TGTGCCAGCAGCTTGAGTGTGGGAGGACTTGACGGCTACACCTTC. Amino acid sequence: CASSLSVGGLDGYTF.

J is TRBJ1-5 and V is TRBV6-6, with D tentatively TRBD1 (5 bases). Looked up from germline, CDR1 is MNHNY and CDR2 is SVGAGI (reference sequence). The CDR3 extends over 15 amino acids. Trimming removed 0 bases at V and 4 bases at J, with 10 bases between. CDR3 nucleotides: TGTGCCAGCAGTTACTCTGGGCAGGGAAATCAGCCCCAGCATTTT. This translates into CASSYSGQGNQPQHF.

The chain recombines TRBV2 with TRBJ1-6; 8 bases line up with TRBD1. CDR1 is SNHLY and CDR2 is FYNNEI in the germline V gene. The CDR3 is 15 residues long. Trimming removed 8 bases from V and 7 bases from J; junction bases left unmatched: 10. CDR3 protein: CASSRLTGDNSPLHF. In DNA, the CDR3 is TGTGCCAGCTCTCGGTTGACAGGGGACAATTCACCCCTCCACTTT. Looking up the rest from reference TRBV2 and TRBJ1-6 gives the full variable domain: EPEVTQTPSHQVTQMGQEVILRCVPISNHLYFYWYRQILGQKVEFLVSFYNNEISEKSEIFDDQFSVERPDGSNFTLKIRSTKLEDSAMYFCASSRLTGDNSPLHFGNGTRLTVT.

The V gene is TRBV7-9, the J gene TRBJ1-6, with D possibly matching TRBD1 (5 bases). Between the trimmed V and J ends, which lost 1 base and 4 bases, there was a span of 14 bases. This CDR3 is 17 amino acids long. Germline CDR1 reads SEHNR; CDR2 reads FQNEAQ (reference sequence). CDR3 in amino acids: CASSLVGARLYNSPLHF. As DNA, the CDR3 is TGTGCCAGCAGCTTAGTAGGGGCGCGATTATATAATTCACCCCTCCACTTT. Using reference TRBV7-9 and TRBJ1-6 for the parts outside the CDR3, the full variable domain is DTGVSQNPRHKITKRGQNVTFRCDPISEHNRLYWYRQTLGQGPEFLTYFQNEAQLEKSRLLSDRFSAERPKGSFSTLEIQRTEQGDSAMYLCASSLVGARLYNSPLHFGNGTRLTVT.